This TCR beta chain stems from a study of blood T cell repertoires in COVID-19 (dated by TCRdb to the early 2020s). Concerning the study at large: The collaborator samples originated in the United States, Italy and Spain and spanned the acute and convalescent phases of COVID-19. A de-identified subject ID, COVID-19 status, age in years and sex were almost always included in the sample metadata. The dataset comprised deeply sampled blood TCRbeta repertoires from subjects exposed to, actively infected with, or recovered from COVID-19. Where HLA class I and class II types were available, the types were taken from metadata supplied by the sample provider, not from assay-based typing. The repertoires were made available in a free public database intended to serve as a resource for research on the immune response to SARS-CoV-2. The samples were drawn from two sources: the first 160 participants of the ongoing ImmuneRACE study, and over 950 subjects contributed by 6 global collaborators. The material from the prospective study consisted of cDNA or gDNA derived from T cells, B-cell-depleted T cells, or PBMCs.

Results and caveats for the whole study, not just this receptor: How much clinical and demographic metadata was included differed by source and by participant, and the metadata was provided uncurated.

CDR1 and CDR2, per the germline V gene, are SGHDT and YYEEEE. The CDR3, cysteine through phenylalanine, is 15 amino acids long. Only the CDR3 DNA stays, 45 bases, in frame from base 1. V is cut back by 1 base and J by 4 bases, with 7 bases in the junction unmatched. The immunoSEQ Assay, a bias-controlled multiplex PCR, was used to amplify TCRbeta CDR3 regions from genomic DNA. Per the original workflow: The number of nucleated cells in each sample was estimated from the amplification of reference gene primers within the assay. To quantify the absolute abundance of each unique TCRbeta CDR3 rearrangement, sequence reads were collapsed and filtered. For each sample, productive Simpson clonality was calculated as the square root of Simpson's diversity index over productive rearrangements. TCRdb's version of the immuneACCESS table is confined to in-frame rearrangements and falls short of the full clone set. An unresolved V gene accounts for under half of the shortfall where checked; the remainder is of unknown origin. The D gene and trimming were derived from the DNA, and the V and J assignments and clone size from that table. In this sample the table shows about 110,000 clones, 88% of which occur a single time. Of the sample, about 3.5% is held by the ten largest clones.

With regard to this clone: Its antigen target is currently unknown. One base away there is no much larger clone; base qualities are not given.

The collaborating institutions used their own protocols to collect whole blood in K2EDTA tubes. Collaborator samples were shipped for TCRbeta analysis as frozen whole blood, isolated PBMCs, or DNA extracted from either sample type. The sequencing input was peripheral blood. The receptor was derived from a woman between 50 and 59 years old with acute or convalescent COVID-19. The rearranged chain carries TRBV5-6 and TRBJ2-5, with 7 central nucleotides matching TRBD1. The nucleotide sequence reads TGTGCCAGCAGCTTGCGTCAGGGGGTAGGAGAGACCCAGTACTTC. Translated, this gives CASSLRQGVGETQYF.